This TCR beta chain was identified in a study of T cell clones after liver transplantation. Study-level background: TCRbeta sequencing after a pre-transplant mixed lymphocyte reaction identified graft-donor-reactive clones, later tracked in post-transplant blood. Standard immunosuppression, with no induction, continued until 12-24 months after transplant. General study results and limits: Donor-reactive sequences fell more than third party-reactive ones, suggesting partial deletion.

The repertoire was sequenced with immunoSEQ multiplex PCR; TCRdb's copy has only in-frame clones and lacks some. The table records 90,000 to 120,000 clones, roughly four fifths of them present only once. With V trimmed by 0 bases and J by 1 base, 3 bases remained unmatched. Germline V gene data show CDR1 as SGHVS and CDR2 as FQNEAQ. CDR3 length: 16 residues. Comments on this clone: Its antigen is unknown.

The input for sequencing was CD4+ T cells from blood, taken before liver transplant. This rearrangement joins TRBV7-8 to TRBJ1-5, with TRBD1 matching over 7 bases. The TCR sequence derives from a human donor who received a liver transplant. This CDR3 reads CASSLAPGGSNQPQHF. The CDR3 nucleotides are TGTGCCAGCAGCTTAGCGCCAGGGGGGAGCAATCAGCCCCAGCATTTT.